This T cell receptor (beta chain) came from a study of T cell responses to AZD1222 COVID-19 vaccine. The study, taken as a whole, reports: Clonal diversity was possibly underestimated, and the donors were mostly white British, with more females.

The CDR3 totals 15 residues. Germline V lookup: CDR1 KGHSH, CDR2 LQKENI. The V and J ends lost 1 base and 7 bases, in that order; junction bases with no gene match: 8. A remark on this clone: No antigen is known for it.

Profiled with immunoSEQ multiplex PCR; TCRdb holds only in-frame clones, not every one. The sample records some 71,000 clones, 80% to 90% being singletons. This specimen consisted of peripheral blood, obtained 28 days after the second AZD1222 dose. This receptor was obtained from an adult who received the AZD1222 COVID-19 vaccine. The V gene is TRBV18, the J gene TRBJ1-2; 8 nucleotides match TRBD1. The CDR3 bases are TGTGCCAGCTCACCACGGAGAGACAGGGGAGTTGGCTACACCTTC. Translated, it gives CASSPRRDRGVGYTF.